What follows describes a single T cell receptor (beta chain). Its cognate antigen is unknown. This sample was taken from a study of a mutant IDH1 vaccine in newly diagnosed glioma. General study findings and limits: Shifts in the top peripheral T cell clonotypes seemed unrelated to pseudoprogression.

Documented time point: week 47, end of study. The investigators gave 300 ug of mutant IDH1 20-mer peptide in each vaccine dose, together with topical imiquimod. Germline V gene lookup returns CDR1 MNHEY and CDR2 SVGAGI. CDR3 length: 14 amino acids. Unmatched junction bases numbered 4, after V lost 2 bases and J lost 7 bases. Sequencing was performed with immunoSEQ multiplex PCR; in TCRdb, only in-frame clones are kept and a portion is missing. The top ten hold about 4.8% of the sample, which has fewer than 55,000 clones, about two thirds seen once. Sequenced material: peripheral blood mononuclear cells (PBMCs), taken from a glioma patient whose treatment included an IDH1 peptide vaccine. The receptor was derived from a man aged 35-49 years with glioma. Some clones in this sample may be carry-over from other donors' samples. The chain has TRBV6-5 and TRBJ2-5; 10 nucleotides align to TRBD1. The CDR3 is CASSYDRGRGTQYF. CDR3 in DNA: TGTGCCAGCAGTTACGACAGGGGGCGAGGGACCCAGTACTTC.